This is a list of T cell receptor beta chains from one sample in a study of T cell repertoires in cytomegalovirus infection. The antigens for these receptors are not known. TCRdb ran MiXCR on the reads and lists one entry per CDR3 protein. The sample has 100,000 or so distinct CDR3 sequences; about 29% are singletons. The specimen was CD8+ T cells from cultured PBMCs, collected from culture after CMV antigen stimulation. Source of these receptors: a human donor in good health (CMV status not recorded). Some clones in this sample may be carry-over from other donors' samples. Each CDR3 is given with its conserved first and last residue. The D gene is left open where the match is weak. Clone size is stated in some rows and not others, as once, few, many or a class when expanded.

CDR3aa: CASSIDRGYEQYF
CDR3nt: TGTGCCAGCAGTATCGACAGGGGCTACGAGCAGTACTTC
d_gene: TRBD1
abundance: few
v_gene: TRBV28
j_gene: TRBJ2-7

CDR3aa: CASSFGTTYQQYF
CDR3nt: TGTGCCAGCAGTTTCGGTACCACCTACCAGCAGTACTTC
d_gene: -
abundance: -
v_gene: TRBV27
j_gene: TRBJ2-7

CDR3aa: CASSQLVTGELFF
CDR3nt: TGTGCCAGCAGCCAATTAGTGACCGGGGAGCTGTTTTTT
d_gene: -
abundance: many
v_gene: TRBV3-1
j_gene: TRBJ2-2

CDR3aa: CASSLAYRTSGDNEQFF
CDR3nt: TGTGCCAGCAGCTTGGCCTATCGGACTAGCGGGGACAATGAGCAGTTCTTC
d_gene: TRBD2
abundance: few
v_gene: TRBV5-4
j_gene: TRBJ2-1

CDR3aa: CASSLMLSVPWGYTF
CDR3nt: TGTGCCAGCAGCTTAATGCTATCCGTTCCCTGGGGCTACACCTTC
d_gene: -
abundance: few
v_gene: TRBV7-9
j_gene: TRBJ1-2

CDR3aa: CASSWGGESNQPQHF
CDR3nt: TGTGCCAGTAGTTGGGGGGGCGAGAGCAATCAGCCCCAGCATTTT
d_gene: -
abundance: -
v_gene: TRBV19
j_gene: TRBJ1-5

CDR3aa: CASGTSGDHTDTQYF
CDR3nt: TGTGCCAGCGGGACTAGCGGGGACCACACAGATACGCAGTATTTT
d_gene: TRBD2
abundance: few
v_gene: TRBV12-3/TRBV12-4
j_gene: TRBJ2-3

CDR3aa: CASSQEAVFNTEAFF
CDR3nt: TGTGCCAGCAGCCAAGAAGCAGTCTTTAACACTGAAGCTTTCTTT
d_gene: -
abundance: -
v_gene: TRBV4-2
j_gene: TRBJ1-1

CDR3aa: CASSNTGTGNTEAFF
CDR3nt: TGTGCCAGCAGCAATACCGGGACAGGGAACACTGAAGCTTTCTTT
d_gene: TRBD1
abundance: few
v_gene: TRBV12-3/TRBV12-4
j_gene: TRBJ1-1

CDR3aa: CASRDGFYNSPLHF
CDR3nt: TGTGCCAGCAGGGACGGATTCTATAATTCACCCCTCCACTTT
d_gene: -
abundance: once
v_gene: TRBV13
j_gene: TRBJ1-6

CDR3aa: CAISEGPGVNIQYF
CDR3nt: TGTGCCATCAGTGAAGGGCCCGGGGTGAACATTCAGTACTTC
d_gene: -
abundance: few
v_gene: TRBV10-3
j_gene: TRBJ2-4

CDR3aa: CASSQDKGNEQFF
CDR3nt: TGCGCCAGCAGCCAAGATAAGGGGAATGAGCAGTTCTTC
d_gene: -
abundance: -
v_gene: TRBV4-1
j_gene: TRBJ2-1

CDR3aa: CASSSGRDTRTDTQYF
CDR3nt: TGTGCCAGCAGCTCGGGTCGGGACACTCGCACAGATACGCAGTATTTT
d_gene: -
abundance: -
v_gene: TRBV11-2
j_gene: TRBJ2-3

CDR3aa: CASIMNTEAFF
CDR3nt: TGTGCTAGTATCATGAACACTGAAGCTTTCTTT
d_gene: -
abundance: -
v_gene: TRBV7-6
j_gene: TRBJ1-1

CDR3aa: CASSYQSGNGYTF
CDR3nt: TGTGCCAGCAGTTACCAGTCGGGGAATGGCTACACCTTC
d_gene: -
abundance: -
v_gene: TRBV6-8
j_gene: TRBJ1-2

CDR3aa: CASSPRGGGVANEQFF
CDR3nt: TGTGCCAGCAGTCCGCGGGGGGGCGGGGTCGCAAATGAGCAGTTCTTC
d_gene: TRBD2
abundance: few
v_gene: TRBV6-6
j_gene: TRBJ2-1

CDR3aa: CASSLWENTGELFF
CDR3nt: TGTGCCAGCAGCTTATGGGAAAACACCGGGGAGCTGTTTTTT
d_gene: -
abundance: medium-sized
v_gene: TRBV7-2
j_gene: TRBJ2-2

CDR3aa: CASSLGFGSFGNEQYF
CDR3nt: TGTGCCAGCAGCTTAGGTTTCGGCAGTTTCGGGAACGAGCAGTACTTC
d_gene: -
abundance: many
v_gene: TRBV7-6
j_gene: TRBJ2-7

CDR3aa: CASTRVRNTEAFF
CDR3nt: TGTGCCAGCACCAGGGTTCGGAACACTGAAGCTTTCTTT
d_gene: -
abundance: -
v_gene: TRBV12-3/TRBV12-4
j_gene: TRBJ1-1

CDR3aa: CASSYSRSGAGTDTQYF
CDR3nt: TGTGCCAGCAGTTACTCTCGCAGCGGGGCGGGCACAGATACGCAGTATTTT
d_gene: TRBD2
abundance: -
v_gene: TRBV6-6
j_gene: TRBJ2-3

CDR3aa: CATSVWTEQFF
CDR3nt: TGTGCCACCTCGGTTTGGACTGAGCAGTTCTTC
d_gene: -
abundance: -
v_gene: TRBV19
j_gene: TRBJ2-1

CDR3aa: CASSLEAQPSTDTQYF
CDR3nt: TGTGCCAGCAGCTTAGAGGCGCAGCCAAGCACAGATACGCAGTATTTT
d_gene: -
abundance: once
v_gene: TRBV7-6
j_gene: TRBJ2-3

CDR3aa: CASSLSPLRSDTEAFF
CDR3nt: TGTGCCAGCAGCTTAAGCCCACTGAGATCGGACACTGAAGCTTTCTTT
d_gene: -
abundance: -
v_gene: TRBV7-2
j_gene: TRBJ1-1

CDR3aa: CASSVPGRDTEAFF
CDR3nt: TGTGCCAGCAGCGTCCCGGGGAGGGACACTGAAGCTTTCTTT
d_gene: -
abundance: -
v_gene: TRBV7-9
j_gene: TRBJ1-1

CDR3aa: CASSWDAYGPEAFF
CDR3nt: TGTGCCAGCAGCTGGGACGCTTACGGTCCAGAAGCTTTCTTT
d_gene: -
abundance: -
v_gene: TRBV7-9
j_gene: TRBJ1-1

CDR3aa: CASSGRLNEGPNTGELFF
CDR3nt: TGCGCCAGCAGCGGGCGGCTGAACGAGGGGCCGAACACCGGGGAGCTGTTTTTT
d_gene: -
abundance: -
v_gene: TRBV4-1
j_gene: TRBJ2-2

CDR3aa: CASSPPGPDTQYF
CDR3nt: TGTGCCAGCAGCCCTCCAGGTCCAGATACGCAGTATTTT
d_gene: -
abundance: once
v_gene: TRBV3-1
j_gene: TRBJ2-3

CDR3aa: CASSLLVNEQFF
CDR3nt: TGTGCCAGCAGTCTACTGGTGAATGAGCAGTTCTTC
d_gene: -
abundance: few
v_gene: TRBV6-2/TRBV6-3
j_gene: TRBJ2-1

CDR3aa: CASSNSNEQFF
CDR3nt: TGTGCCAGTAGTAACTCCAATGAGCAGTTCTTC
d_gene: -
abundance: few
v_gene: TRBV19
j_gene: TRBJ2-1

CDR3aa: CASRSLDSLTEAFF
CDR3nt: TGTGCCTCCCGAAGTCTGGACTCCCTCACTGAAGCTTTCTTT
d_gene: -
abundance: few
v_gene: TRBV10-3
j_gene: TRBJ1-1

CDR3aa: CASSMVQGELFF
CDR3nt: TGTGCCAGTAGTATGGTCCAAGGGGAGCTGTTTTTT
d_gene: -
abundance: many
v_gene: TRBV19
j_gene: TRBJ2-2

CDR3aa: CASSLSQFYGYTF
CDR3nt: TGTGCCAGCAGCTTAAGCCAGTTCTATGGCTACACCTTC
d_gene: -
abundance: few
v_gene: TRBV7-9
j_gene: TRBJ1-2

CDR3aa: CASSLRGQTNQPQHF
CDR3nt: TGTGCCAGCAGCTTACGGGGACAGACTAATCAGCCCCAGCATTTT
d_gene: TRBD1
abundance: many
v_gene: TRBV7-4
j_gene: TRBJ1-5

CDR3aa: CASSFDPLGGEQYF
CDR3nt: TGTGCCAGCAGCTTCGACCCCCTCGGCGGTGAGCAGTACTTC
d_gene: -
abundance: few
v_gene: TRBV7-9
j_gene: TRBJ2-7